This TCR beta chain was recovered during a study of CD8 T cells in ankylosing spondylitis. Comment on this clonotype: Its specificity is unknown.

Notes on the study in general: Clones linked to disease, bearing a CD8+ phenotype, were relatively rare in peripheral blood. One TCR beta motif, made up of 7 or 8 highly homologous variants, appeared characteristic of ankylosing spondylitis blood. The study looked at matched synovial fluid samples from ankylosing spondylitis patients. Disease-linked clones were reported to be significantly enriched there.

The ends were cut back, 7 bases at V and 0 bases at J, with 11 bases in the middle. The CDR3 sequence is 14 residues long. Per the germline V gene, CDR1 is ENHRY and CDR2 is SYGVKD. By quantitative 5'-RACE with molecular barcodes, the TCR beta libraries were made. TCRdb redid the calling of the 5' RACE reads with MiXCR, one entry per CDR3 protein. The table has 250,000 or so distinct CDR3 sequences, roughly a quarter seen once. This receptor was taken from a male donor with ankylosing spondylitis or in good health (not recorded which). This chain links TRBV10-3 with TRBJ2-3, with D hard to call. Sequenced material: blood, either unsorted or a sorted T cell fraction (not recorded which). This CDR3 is CAINPGRSTDTQYF. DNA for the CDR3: TGTGCCATCAATCCCGGACGGAGCACAGATACGCAGTATTTT.